This entry is about one T cell receptor beta chain. Its antigen is not identified. TCRdb re-derived calls from the 5' RACE reads in MiXCR, one entry per CDR3 protein. The sample includes about 430,000 distinct CDR3 sequences, roughly 18% of them seen just once. Trimming removed 6 bases at V and 7 bases at J, with 22 bases between. The CDR3 is made up of 16 amino acids. This sample stems from a study of T-cell memory formation after mild COVID-19. Whole-study findings and limits: Memory from before infection featured some responding clones, which suggests cross-reactive memory joined.

Material: PBMCs or a T cell subset sorted from them (not recorded which). The sequence came from a man aged 18 to 35 who had mild COVID-19 (a few samples of this study predate the infection). Cell type and time point are not known. The chain employs TRBV12-3 or TRBV12-4 and TRBJ2-1; D ambiguous. The CDR3 coding sequence is TGTGCCAGCAGCCTCCTCACAGCCAGCAGTAAAAATGAGCAGTTCTTC. Protein sequence: CASSLLTASSKNEQFF.